These 7 T cell receptor beta chains share one sample of origin, sequenced in a study of T cell repertoires in cytomegalovirus infection. Each CDR3 protein gets one entry after TCRdb re-called the reads with MiXCR. Counted here are 750,000 to 950,000 distinct CDR3 sequences, 25% to 30% occurring once; the ten biggest clones make up roughly 13%. Their recognized antigens are unknown. The sequences come from cultured CD8+ T cells from PBMCs, collected from culture after CMV antigen stimulation. The source of these receptors is a human donor in good health (CMV status not recorded). Some clones in this sample may be carry-over from other donors' samples.

The V and J genes are TRBV12-3 or TRBV12-4 and TRBJ1-2; D not resolved. V lost 2 bases to trimming and J lost 4 bases, with 14 bases between them. This CDR3 contains 15 residues. CDR3 bases: TGTGCCAGCAGTTTACTTGTTGAGAGGGCCTATGGCTACACCTTC. Its protein is CASSLLVERAYGYTF.

The J gene is TRBJ2-5, the V gene TRBV7-8; a weak D match, TRBD1 (5 bases). This CDR3 is built from 17 residues. The V gene's germline CDR1 is SGHVS and CDR2 FQNEAQ. V lost 5 bases and J 2 bases, leaving 21 bases between the germline ends. CDR3 bases: TGTGCCAGCAGCCCCTTCACGGGCAGGGAACATCAAGAGACCCAGTACTTC. It encodes CASSPFTGREHQETQYF.

In this sample, this clonotype turned up a few times. This chain links TRBV10-3 with TRBJ2-7; 11 bases align to TRBD2. The CDR3 runs 16 residues. Unmatched junction bases numbered 9, after V lost 8 bases and J lost 0 bases. The V gene's germline CDR1 is ENHRY and CDR2 SYGVKD. CDR3 region: CAISGTSGKSSYEQYV. In DNA, the CDR3 is TGTGCCATCTCCGGGACTAGCGGAAAAAGCTCCTACGAGCAGTACGTC.

The chain is built from TRBV19 and TRBJ1-5; D remains ambiguous. V was cut by 10 bases and J by 5 bases, with 21 bases left in between. The CDR3 length is 15 residues. The germline CDR1 and CDR2 sequences are LNHDA and SQIVND (reference sequence). The CDR3 sequence is CATLQLSAEDQPQHF. In DNA, the CDR3 is TGTGCCACTTTACAGTTAAGTGCGGAGGATCAGCCCCAGCATTTT.

In its sample, this clonotype was seen a few times. The chain recombines TRBV25-1 with TRBJ1-2; D ambiguous. This CDR3 has 14 residues. Germline-derived CDR1 and CDR2 are MGHDK and SYGVNS. Trimming took 2 bases from V and 7 from J, leaving 14 bases between them. The CDR3 is CASSELNQTSGYTF. In DNA form, the CDR3 reads TGTGCCAGCAGTGAACTAAACCAAACCAGTGGCTACACCTTC.

This chain links TRBV13 with TRBJ1-2; TRBD1 might be the D (6 bases). Germline V lookup: CDR1 PRHDT, CDR2 FYEKMQ (reference sequence). The CDR3 sequence is 15 residues long. V gave up 3 bases and J gave up 7 bases, with 18 bases separating them. Here the CDR3 reads CASSLNVGGAPGYTF. CDR3 nucleotides: TGTGCCAGCAGCTTGAACGTCGGGGGGGCACCTGGCTACACCTTC.

V gene TRBV5-4 combines with J gene TRBJ2-7, with D perhaps given as TRBD1 or TRBD2 (5 bases each). V lost 4 bases and J 0 bases, leaving 17 bases between the germline ends. The germline CDR1 and CDR2 sequences are SGHNT and YYREEE (reference sequence). The CDR3 is made up of 16 amino acids. DNA of the CDR3: TGTGCCAGCAGCCCCTCCCCCGGGGCCTCCTCCTACGAGCAGTACTTC. Its translation: CASSPSPGASSYEQYF.